Following are 14 T cell receptor beta chains from one sample sequenced in a study of Graves' ophthalmopathy and Graves' hyperthyroidism. Amplification of TCR beta CDR3 regions used RNA transcripts. In the first round, RT-PCR was carried out with HTBI primers, and a multiplex PCR formed the second round. MiXCR, run by TCRdb on the multiplex PCR reads, gives a single entry per CDR3 protein. There are around 670,000 distinct CDR3 sequences in the sample; around 40% occur only once, and about 40% lies in the top ten. The sample was peripheral blood. The receptors were sampled from an adult man with Graves' ophthalmopathy.

The chain employs TRBV20-1 and TRBJ2-7, with unresolved D. V shed 3 bases and J shed 3 bases, with 18 bases lying between them. The CDR3 runs to 15 residues. The germline CDR1 and CDR2 sequences are DFQATT and SNEGSKA (reference sequence). DNA of the CDR3: TGCAGTGCTAGGGGCTGGGCCGAATTAATCTACGAGCAGTACTTC. Its translation: CSARGWAELIYEQYF.

This clonotype came up many times. The genes are TRBV24-1 and TRBJ2-7; TRBD1 aligns across 9 bases. Losses at the gene ends were 4 bases for V and 7 bases for J; bases not matched to a gene: 4. The CDR3 covers 13 residues. Germline V CDR1 and CDR2: KGHDR, SFDVKD. Here the CDR3 DNA reads TGTGCCACCAGTGAGGGACAGGGTCAAGAGCAGTACTTC. Translation gives CATSEGQGQEQYF.

CDR3 DNA: TGTGCCAGCCCGGACACGGCCTACGAGCAGTACTTC. Its translation is CASPDTAYEQYF. The rearrangement links TRBV2 to TRBJ2-7; D is perhaps TRBD1 (5 bases). The CDR3 loop spans 12 amino acids. Trimming pared 8 bases from V and 2 bases from J, leaving 10 bases between. The germline V gene encodes CDR1 SNHLY and CDR2 FYNNEI.

This clonotype was counted only a few times. The V gene is TRBV7-9, the J gene TRBJ2-7; D may be TRBD2 (6 bases). Trimming left V 2 bases short and J 5 bases short, with 10 bases between. The length of the CDR3 is 13 residues. Germline V CDR1 and CDR2: SEHNR, FQNEAQ (reference sequence). DNA for the CDR3: TGTGCCAGCAGCTTACGGGGGATGGACGAGCAGTACTTC. Translating it yields CASSLRGMDEQYF.

The chain combines TRBV7-2 with TRBJ2-7, with 10 bases identical to TRBD2. Germline V gene sequence: CDR1 SGHTA, CDR2 FQGNSA. CDR3 length equals 15 residues. V was pared by 6 bases and J by 4 bases, with 9 bases of the junction left unmatched. This chain's CDR3 is CASSWGLAGEYEQYF. The CDR3, as DNA: TGTGCCAGCAGTTGGGGGCTAGCGGGAGAGTACGAGCAGTACTTC.

In regard to this clonotype: This may be a read error: a much more frequent sequence differs by one nucleotide. The gene calls are TRBV7-8 and TRBJ1-6; the D gene is possibly TRBD1 (5 bases). V lost 1 base and J lost 7, with 8 bases in between. The CDR3 length is 14 residues. Germline loops: CDR1 SGHVS, CDR2 FQNEAQ. In DNA, the CDR3 is TGTGCCAGCAGCTTAGTACAGGCCAATTCACCCCTCCACTTT. This sequence encodes CASSLVQANSPLHF.

This chain connects TRBV10-3 to TRBJ2-7; weak D call: TRBD2 (5 bases). V lost 11 bases to trimming and J lost 3 bases, with 20 bases between them. The CDR3 is made up of 14 amino acids. Germline lookup yields CDR1 ENHRY and CDR2 SYGVKD. This chain's CDR3 is CAGSESVGSYEQYF. CDR3 DNA: TGTGCCGGCAGTGAATCGGTAGGGAGCTACGAGCAGTACTTC.

In this sample, this clonotype turned up a few times. The rearrangement links TRBV12-3 or TRBV12-4 to TRBJ2-5; unclear D gene. The CDR3 contains 14 residues. V was trimmed by 2 bases and J by 5 bases, leaving 12 bases between them. The CDR3: CASSLSGRDETQYF. As DNA, the CDR3 is TGTGCCAGCAGTTTAAGTGGGCGCGATGAGACCCAGTACTTC.

This clonotype was seen only once. Given the absence of the conserved phenylalanine or tryptophan at the CDR3 end, a read error is likely. The rearrangement uses TRBV7-9 and TRBJ2-5, with a possible D match to TRBD1 (6 bases). From germline, CDR1 is SEHNR and CDR2 FQNEAQ (reference sequence). The CDR3 spans 14 residues. The CDR3 sequence: CASSSWTVQETQYL. CDR3 nucleotide sequence: TGCGCCAGCAGCTCGTGGACAGTCCAAGAGACCCAGTACCTC.

This clonotype was observed at least ten times. The chain links TRBV7-7 to TRBJ2-5, with D perhaps matching TRBD2 (5 bases). Deletions cut 6 bases from V and 5 bases from J, with 16 bases between. CDR3 length: 14 amino acids. In germline, CDR1 is SSHAT, CDR2 FNYEAQ (reference sequence). This CDR3 is CASSSSFVAETQYF. In DNA, the CDR3 is TGTGCCAGCAGTTCAAGCTTCGTAGCGGAGACCCAGTACTTC.

This clonotype was recorded at least ten times. The chain links TRBV20-1 to TRBJ1-2; TRBD1 matches at 7 bases. The length of the CDR3 is 14 residues. V shed 5 bases and J 1 base; nucleotides not matched to a gene: 7. Germline V gives CDR1 DFQATT, CDR2 SNEGSKA (reference sequence). CDR3 bases: TGCAGTGCTCCGCGGGCAGGGGGTAACTATGGCTACACCTTC. It specifies CSAPRAGGNYGYTF.

At least ten counts were recorded for this clonotype. The genes are TRBV5-1 and TRBJ1-5; D gene unclear. The length of the CDR3 is 14 residues. V was shortened by 10 bases and J by 7 bases, with 21 bases between the two germline ends. CDR1 is SGHRS, CDR2 YFSETQ, per germline. CDR3 DNA sequence: TGCGCCCAGAGGCACGATCGGCGGGTGCAGCCCCAGCATTTT. Its protein product is CAQRHDRRVQPQHF.

The J gene is TRBJ2-2, the V gene TRBV4-3; a possible D gene is TRBD2 (5 bases). Germline loops: CDR1 LGHNA, CDR2 YSLEER. The CDR3 loop spans 14 amino acids. V lost 0 bases and J 7 bases, leaving 9 bases between the germline ends. Written as DNA, the CDR3 is TGCGCCAGCAGCCAAGATCGCGCGGGCGGGGAGCTGTTTTTT. Residues: CASSQDRAGGELFF.

This chain joins TRBV25-1 and TRBJ1-2; 12 bases match TRBD1. The CDR3 sequence is 15 residues long. CDR1 is MGHDK, CDR2 SYGVNS, per germline. V lost 4 bases, J lost 8 bases, and 8 bases stayed unmatched. As DNA, the CDR3 is TGTGCCAGCAGTGCCATGGGACAGGGGGCGCGCGGCTACACCTTC. It is translated as CASSAMGQGARGYTF.